This entry features one T cell receptor (beta chain) sequence. Method: immunoSEQ multiplex PCR; TCRdb's copy keeps in-frame clones and lacks some. The data show approximately 200,000 clones, 84% seen once. These data belong to a study of blood T cell repertoires in COVID-19. Study summary: Acute and convalescent COVID-19 specimens originated in the United States, Italy and Spain.

The germline V gene has CDR1 MNHEY and CDR2 SVGAGI. The CDR3 runs 14 residues. The V and J ends lost 7 bases and 5 bases respectively, with 18 bases between them. The sequence derives from a woman in her thirties who had recovered from COVID-19. This rearrangement joins TRBV6-5 to TRBJ2-7; weak D call: TRBD2 (6 bases). Input material: peripheral blood. CDR3 nucleotides: TGTGCCAGCACTAAGAGCGGGCCCCACGACGAGCAGTACTTC. Protein sequence: CASTKSGPHDEQYF.